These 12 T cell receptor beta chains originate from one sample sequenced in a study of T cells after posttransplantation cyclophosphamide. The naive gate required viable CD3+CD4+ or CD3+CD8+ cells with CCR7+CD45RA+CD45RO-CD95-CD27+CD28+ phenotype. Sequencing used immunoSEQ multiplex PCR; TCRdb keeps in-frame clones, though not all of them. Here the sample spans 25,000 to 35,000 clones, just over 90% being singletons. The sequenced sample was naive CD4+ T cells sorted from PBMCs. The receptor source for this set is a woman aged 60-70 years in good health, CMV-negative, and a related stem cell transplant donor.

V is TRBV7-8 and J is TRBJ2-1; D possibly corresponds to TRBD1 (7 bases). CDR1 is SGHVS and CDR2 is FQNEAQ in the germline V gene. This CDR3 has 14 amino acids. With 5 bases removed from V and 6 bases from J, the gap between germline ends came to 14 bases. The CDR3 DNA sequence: TGTGCCAGCAGCGCGGGACAGAGGCCCAATGAGCAGTTCTTC. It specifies CASSAGQRPNEQFF.

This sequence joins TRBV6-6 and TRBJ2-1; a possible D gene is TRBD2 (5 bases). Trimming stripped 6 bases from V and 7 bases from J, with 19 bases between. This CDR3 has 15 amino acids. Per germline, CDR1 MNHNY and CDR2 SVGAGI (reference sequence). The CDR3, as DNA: TGTGCCAGCAGCAGCCCCTCACTAGGAATGAATGAGCAGTTCTTC. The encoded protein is CASSSPSLGMNEQFF.

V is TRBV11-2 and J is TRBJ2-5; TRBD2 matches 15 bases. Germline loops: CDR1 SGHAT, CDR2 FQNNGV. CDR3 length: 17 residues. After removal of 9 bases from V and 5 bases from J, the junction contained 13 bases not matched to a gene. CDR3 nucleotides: TGTGCCAGTAGGACTAGCGGGAGGGCCGGAAGAGGGGAGACCCAGTACTTC. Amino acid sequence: CASRTSGRAGRGETQYF.

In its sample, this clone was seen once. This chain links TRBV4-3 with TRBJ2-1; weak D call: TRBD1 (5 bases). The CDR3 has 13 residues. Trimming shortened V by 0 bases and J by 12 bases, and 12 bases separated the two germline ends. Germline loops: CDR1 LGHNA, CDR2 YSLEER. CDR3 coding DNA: TGCGCCAGCAGCCAAGACGTGGCAAGGGGGCAGTTCTTC. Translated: CASSQDVARGQFF.

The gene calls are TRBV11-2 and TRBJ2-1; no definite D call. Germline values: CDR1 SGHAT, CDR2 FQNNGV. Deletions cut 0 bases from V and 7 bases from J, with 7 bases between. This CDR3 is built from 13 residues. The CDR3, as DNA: TGTGCCAGCAGCTTAGATACCCTAAATGAGCAGTTCTTC. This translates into CASSLDTLNEQFF.

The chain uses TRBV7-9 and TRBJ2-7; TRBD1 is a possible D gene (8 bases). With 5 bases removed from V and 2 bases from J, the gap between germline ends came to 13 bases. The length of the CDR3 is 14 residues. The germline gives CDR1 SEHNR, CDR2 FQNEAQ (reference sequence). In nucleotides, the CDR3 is TGTGCCAGCAGCGCACAGGGGGGGGCCTACGAGCAGTACTTC. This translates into CASSAQGGAYEQYF.

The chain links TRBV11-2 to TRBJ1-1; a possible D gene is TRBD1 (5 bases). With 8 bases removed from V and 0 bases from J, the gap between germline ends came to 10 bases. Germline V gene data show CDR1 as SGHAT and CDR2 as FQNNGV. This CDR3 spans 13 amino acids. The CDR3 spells CASHGALNTEAFF. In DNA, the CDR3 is TGTGCCAGCCATGGGGCCCTGAACACTGAAGCTTTCTTT. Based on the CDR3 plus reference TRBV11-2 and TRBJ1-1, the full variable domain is EAGVAQSPRYKIIEKRQSVAFWCNPISGHATLYWYQQILGQGPKLLIQFQNNGVVDDSQLPKDRFSAERLKGVDSTLKIQPAKLEDSAVYLCASHGALNTEAFFGQGTRLTVV.

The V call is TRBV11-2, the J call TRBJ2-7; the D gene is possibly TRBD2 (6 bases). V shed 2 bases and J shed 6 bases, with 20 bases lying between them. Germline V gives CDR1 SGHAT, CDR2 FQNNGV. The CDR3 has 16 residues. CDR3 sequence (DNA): TGTGCCAGCAGCTTAAGAAATTGGGGGGAAGGAAGCGAGCAGTACTTC. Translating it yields CASSLRNWGEGSEQYF.

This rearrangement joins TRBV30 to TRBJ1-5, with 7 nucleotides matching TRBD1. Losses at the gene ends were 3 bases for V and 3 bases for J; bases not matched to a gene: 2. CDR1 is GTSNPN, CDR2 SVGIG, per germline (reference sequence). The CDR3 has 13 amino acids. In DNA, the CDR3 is TGTGCCTGGAGCGGGACAGCCAATCAGCCCCAGCATTTT. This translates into CAWSGTANQPQHF.

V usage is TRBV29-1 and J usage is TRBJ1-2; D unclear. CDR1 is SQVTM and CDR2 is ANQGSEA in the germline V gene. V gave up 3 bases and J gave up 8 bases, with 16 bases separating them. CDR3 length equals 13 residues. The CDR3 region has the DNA TGCAGCGTTGATCCCCGGGAGGGCGGGGGCTACACCTTC. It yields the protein CSVDPREGGGYTF.

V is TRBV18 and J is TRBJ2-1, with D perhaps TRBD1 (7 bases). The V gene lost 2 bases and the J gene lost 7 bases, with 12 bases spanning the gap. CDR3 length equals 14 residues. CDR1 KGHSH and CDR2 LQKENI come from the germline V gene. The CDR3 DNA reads TGTGCCAGCTCACCAATCAGGGGGAGGAATGAGCAGTTCTTC. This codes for CASSPIRGRNEQFF.

This chain's CDR3 is CASSLYTVNQPQHF. The CDR3 DNA reads TGTGCCAGCAGCTTATACACAGTTAATCAGCCCCAGCATTTT. V gene TRBV7-8 combines with J gene TRBJ1-5; D gene uncertain. Trimming pared 2 bases from V and 4 bases from J, leaving 9 bases between. Germline V CDR1 and CDR2: SGHVS, FQNEAQ. The CDR3 loop spans 14 amino acids.